This TCR beta chain was identified in a study of T cells in Graves' hyperthyroidism and ophthalmopathy. This clonotype was recorded a few times. Its target is unknown. The TCR beta CDR3 regions underwent amplification using RNA transcripts as the source. Using the HTBI primer set, a first-round RT-PCR was run on the TCR CDR3. TCRdb reprocessed the multiplex PCR reads via MiXCR and lists one record per CDR3 protein. The sample includes roughly 500,000 distinct CDR3 sequences, 35% to 50% of them seen just once. Study-level points and caveats: Ophthalmopathy, as predicted by the model, came a median 6.5 months after the prediction.

The study left out patients who had uncontrolled infection, other autoimmune disease, pregnancy or lactation. Used for diagnoses were clinical symptoms, serum thyroxine and TRAb, thyroid ultrasound and orbital computed tomography. This TCR came from an adult woman with Graves' disease, either hyperthyroidism or ophthalmopathy (not recorded which). Specimen: peripheral blood or thyroid tissue (not recorded which).

The CDR3 protein is CSARALANTEAFF. CDR3 DNA sequence: TGCAGTGCTAGAGCGCTTGCGAACACTGAAGCTTTCTTT. The J gene is TRBJ1-1, the V gene TRBV20-1; no definite D call. Trimming removed 1 base at V and 1 base at J, with 7 bases between. This CDR3 is 13 amino acids long. Germline CDR1 DFQATT, CDR2 SNEGSKA (reference sequence).